One sample yielded the 16 T cell receptor beta chains listed below, sequenced in a study of cytotoxic CD8 clonotypes in ibrutinib-treated CLL. Here immunoSEQ multiplex PCR was the method, and the copy in TCRdb shows in-frame clones only, minus some. The repertoire holds 130,000 or so clones, with about 80% as singletons. The material sequenced was PBMCs, taken after 12 months of ibrutinib treatment. These TCRs come from a human donor with chronic lymphocytic leukemia.

This clone was seen just once. The chain uses TRBV29-1 and TRBJ2-3, with 9 positions matching TRBD2. V shed 4 bases, J shed 5 bases, and the junction held 7 bases outside the gene matches. The CDR3 is 14 residues long. The germline V gene encodes CDR1 SQVTM and CDR2 ANQGSEA. The CDR3 is CSVAPSLAGDTQYF. CDR3 sequence (DNA): TGCAGCGTTGCCCCTTCACTAGCGGGAGATACGCAGTATTTT.

The chain carries TRBV4-3 and TRBJ2-2; D not resolved. This CDR3 region has 19 residues. The germline V gene encodes CDR1 LGHNA and CDR2 YSLEER. V was shortened by 0 bases and J by 0 bases, with 17 bases between the two germline ends. CDR3 protein: CASSQDPFFARTNTGELFF. CDR3 bases: TGCGCCAGCAGCCAAGATCCCTTTTTTGCCAGAACGAACACCGGGGAGCTGTTTTTT.

The V call is TRBV7-2, the J call TRBJ2-6; D remains ambiguous. From germline, CDR1 is SGHTA and CDR2 FQGNSA. CDR3 length equals 15 residues. Between the trimmed V and J ends, which lost 3 bases and 0 bases, there was a span of 6 bases. CDR3 amino acids: CASSLRFSGANVLTF. CDR3 bases: TGTGCCAGCAGCTTGCGTTTCTCTGGGGCCAACGTCCTGACTTTC.

The genes are TRBV2 and TRBJ2-7; tentatively, D is TRBD1 (5 bases). Germline V lookup: CDR1 SNHLY, CDR2 FYNNEI. Trimming removed 7 bases at V and 3 bases at J, with 13 bases between. The CDR3 is made up of 13 amino acids. CDR3 sequence (DNA): TGTGCCAGCACCGACCCCAGGGACTACGAGCAGTACTTC. Protein: CASTDPRDYEQYF. The variable domain in full, completed from reference TRBV2 and TRBJ2-7, reads EPEVTQTPSHQVTQMGQEVILRCVPISNHLYFYWYRQILGQKVEFLVSFYNNEISEKSEIFDDQFSVERPDGSNFTLKIRSTKLEDSAMYFCASTDPRDYEQYFGPGTRLTVT.

The V and J genes are TRBV12-5 and TRBJ2-3; D possibly corresponds to TRBD2 (5 bases). The CDR3 is made up of 13 amino acids. Trimming stripped 1 base from V and 4 bases from J, with 6 bases between. Germline lookup yields CDR1 LGHNT and CDR2 FRNRAP. CDR3: CASGLEEADTQYF. The CDR3 bases are TGTGCTAGTGGTTTGGAGGAGGCAGATACGCAGTATTTT.

The V call is TRBV19, the J call TRBJ2-6; 9 nucleotides agree with TRBD1. Per germline, CDR1 LNHDA and CDR2 SQIVND (reference sequence). The CDR3 has 19 amino acids. J was trimmed by 0 bases and V by 4 bases; bases with no gene match: 10. CDR3 coding DNA: TGTGCCAGTAGTACAGTGAACAGGGGGCAATACTCTGGGGCCAACGTCCTGACTTTC. Its protein product is CASSTVNRGQYSGANVLTF.

The V and J genes are TRBV19 and TRBJ2-7; 9 nucleotides line up with TRBD1. Germline V gene lookup returns CDR1 LNHDA and CDR2 SQIVND (reference sequence). The CDR3 length is 15 residues. V lost 4 bases, J lost 0 bases, and 4 bases stayed unmatched. The CDR3 nucleotides read TGTGCCAGTAGTAGCGTGGGACAGGGCTCCTACGAGCAGTACTTC. Encoded protein: CASSSVGQGSYEQYF.

The chain joins TRBV28 to TRBJ1-2; D unclear. Trimming removed 2 bases at V and 7 bases at J, with 14 bases between. The V gene's germline CDR1 is MDHEN and CDR2 SYDVKM. The CDR3 sequence is 14 residues long. In nucleotides, the CDR3 is TGTGCCAGCAGTTTAGACGGGTTCGTTGGTGGCTACACCTTC. It is translated as CASSLDGFVGGYTF.

This chain uses TRBV4-1 with TRBJ1-1, with D possibly TRBD1 on 6 matching bases. Germline CDR1 reads MGHRA; CDR2 reads YSYEKL. This CDR3 is 15 amino acids long. V was clipped by 3 bases and J by 1 base, with 12 bases between them. The CDR3 loop is CASSQEGGQNTEAFF. CDR3 coding DNA: TGCGCCAGCAGCCAGGAGGGGGGACAGAACACTGAAGCTTTCTTT.

The rearrangement links TRBV6-1 to TRBJ1-5; possible D gene TRBD1, 6 bases. V was clipped by 10 bases and J by 3 bases, with 16 bases between them. The CDR3 is 14 residues long. Germline V CDR1 and CDR2: MNHNS, SASEGT. In DNA, the CDR3 is TGTGCCAACTCCCGTGGGGGGCCCAATCAGCCCCAGCATTTT. Its protein is CANSRGGPNQPQHF.

The chain uses TRBV20-1 and TRBJ2-5; D gene ambiguous. Germline V lookup: CDR1 DFQATT, CDR2 SNEGSKA (reference sequence). The CDR3 consists of 11 residues. V was shortened by 5 bases and J by 5 bases, with 9 bases between the two germline ends. CDR3 sequence reads: CSASGSETQYF. The CDR3 DNA is TGCAGTGCTTCGGGTTCGGAGACCCAGTACTTC.

In this sample, this clone turned up a few times. The chain is built from TRBV6-5 and TRBJ2-1; 8 bases fit TRBD2. V lost 5 bases and J lost 9; bases outside the gene matches: 9. The germline V gene has CDR1 MNHEY and CDR2 SVGAGI. The length of the CDR3 is 14 residues. The CDR3 loop reads CASSTGTSGIEQFF. The CDR3 DNA reads as TGTGCCAGCAGTACGGGGACTAGTGGAATTGAGCAGTTCTTC.

The V call is TRBV4-3, the J call TRBJ2-1; possibly TRBD1 for D (5 bases). The CDR3 has 14 residues. The V end was cut by 0 bases, the J end by 8 bases, with 11 bases between. Looked up from germline, CDR1 is LGHNA and CDR2 is YSLEER. CDR3 amino acids: CASSQDSGSDEQFF. CDR3 in DNA: TGCGCCAGCAGCCAAGATTCAGGGTCGGATGAGCAGTTCTTC.

The chain employs TRBV19 and TRBJ1-1; 8 positions match TRBD1. Germline CDR1 LNHDA, CDR2 SQIVND (reference sequence). The J segment lost 5 bases and the V segment lost 1 base, leaving 15 bases of the junction unmatched. The CDR3 extends over 18 amino acids. Written as DNA, the CDR3 is TGTGCCAGTAGTATAGGAATATGGACAGGGTTCCGAGGGACTGAAGCTTTCTTT. It codes for CASSIGIWTGFRGTEAFF.

The chain uses TRBV5-1 and TRBJ1-5; D possibly corresponds to TRBD1 (5 bases). From germline, CDR1 is SGHRS and CDR2 YFSETQ. The CDR3 is 16 residues long. V lost 2 bases to trimming and J lost 5 bases, with 17 bases between them. The CDR3 spells CASSLEAAGGDQPQHF. The CDR3 region has the DNA TGCGCCAGCAGCTTAGAAGCGGCCGGGGGTGATCAGCCCCAGCATTTT.

The chain is built from TRBV7-6 and TRBJ2-6, with D unresolved. This CDR3 has 16 residues. Germline V gives CDR1 SGHVS, CDR2 FNYEAQ. The germline V and J ends were trimmed by 2 bases and 2 bases, with 10 bases remaining between them. The DNA of the CDR3 is TGTGCCAGCAGCTTAAAAGCTTTGACTGGGGCCAACGTCCTGACTTTC. It translates to CASSLKALTGANVLTF.